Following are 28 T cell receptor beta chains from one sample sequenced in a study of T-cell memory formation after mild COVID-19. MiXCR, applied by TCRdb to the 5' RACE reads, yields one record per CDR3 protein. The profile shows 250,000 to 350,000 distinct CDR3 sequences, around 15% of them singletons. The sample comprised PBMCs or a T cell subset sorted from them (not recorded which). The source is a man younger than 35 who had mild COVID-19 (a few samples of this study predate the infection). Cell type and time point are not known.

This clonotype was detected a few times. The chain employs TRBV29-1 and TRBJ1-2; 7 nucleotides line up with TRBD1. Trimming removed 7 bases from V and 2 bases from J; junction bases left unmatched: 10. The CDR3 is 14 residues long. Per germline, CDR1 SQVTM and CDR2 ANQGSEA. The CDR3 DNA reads TGCAGCGCCGCTCCCACAGGGGAAAACTATGGCTACACCTTC. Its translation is CSAAPTGENYGYTF.

The CDR3 loop reads CAISERAKNIQYF. The CDR3, as DNA: TGTGCCATCAGTGAACGAGCCAAAAACATTCAGTACTTC. The chain is built from TRBV10-3 and TRBJ2-4; no clear D gene. The CDR3 sequence is 13 residues long. CDR1 ENHRY and CDR2 SYGVKD come from the germline V gene. The V and J ends lost 3 bases and 0 bases respectively, with 3 bases between them.

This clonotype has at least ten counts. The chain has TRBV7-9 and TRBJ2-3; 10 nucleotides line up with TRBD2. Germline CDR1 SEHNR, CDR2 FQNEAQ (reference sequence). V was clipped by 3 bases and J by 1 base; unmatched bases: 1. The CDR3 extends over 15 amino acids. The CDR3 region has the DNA TGTGCCAGCAGCTTCGGGACTAGCGGCACAGATACGCAGTATTTT. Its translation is CASSFGTSGTDTQYF.

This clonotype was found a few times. CDR3 region: CASSLGQGPYSEQYF. As DNA, the CDR3 is TGTGCCAGCAGCTTAGGGCAGGGACCCTACTCCGAGCAGTACTTC. The chain uses TRBV5-4 and TRBJ2-7; D is perhaps TRBD1 or TRBD2 (5 bases each). The germline V and J ends were trimmed by 2 bases and 6 bases, with 18 bases remaining between them. CDR1 and CDR2 (germline): SGHNT, YYREEE (reference sequence). There are 15 residues in the CDR3.

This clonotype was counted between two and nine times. CDR3 amino acids: CAIAGGREQYF. The CDR3 DNA is TGTGCCATCGCGGGGGGGCGCGAGCAGTACTTC. This rearrangement joins TRBV10-3 to TRBJ2-7, with 9 bases matching TRBD2. The germline CDR1 and CDR2 sequences are ENHRY and SYGVKD. The CDR3 is made up of 11 amino acids. The junction had 2 bases not matched to a gene; V was cut back by 8 bases and J by 6 bases.

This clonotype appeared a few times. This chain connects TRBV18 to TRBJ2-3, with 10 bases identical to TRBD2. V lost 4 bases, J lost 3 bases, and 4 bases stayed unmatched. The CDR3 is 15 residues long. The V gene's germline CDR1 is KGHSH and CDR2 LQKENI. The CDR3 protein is CASSLGTSETDTQYF. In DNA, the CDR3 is TGTGCCAGCTCACTGGGGACTAGCGAAACAGATACGCAGTATTTT.

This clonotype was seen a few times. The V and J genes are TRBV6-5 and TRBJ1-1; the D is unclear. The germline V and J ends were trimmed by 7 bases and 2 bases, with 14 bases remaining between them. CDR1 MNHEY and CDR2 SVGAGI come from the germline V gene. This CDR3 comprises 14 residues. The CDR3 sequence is CASTTRAENTEAFF. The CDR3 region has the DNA TGTGCCAGCACTACAAGGGCGGAAAACACTGAAGCTTTCTTT.

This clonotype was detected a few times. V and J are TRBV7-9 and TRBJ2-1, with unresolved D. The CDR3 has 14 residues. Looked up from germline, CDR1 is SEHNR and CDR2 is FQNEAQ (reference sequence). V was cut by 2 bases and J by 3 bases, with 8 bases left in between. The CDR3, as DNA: TGTGCCAGCAGCTTAAATACCATCTACAATGAGCAGTTCTTC. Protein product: CASSLNTIYNEQFF.

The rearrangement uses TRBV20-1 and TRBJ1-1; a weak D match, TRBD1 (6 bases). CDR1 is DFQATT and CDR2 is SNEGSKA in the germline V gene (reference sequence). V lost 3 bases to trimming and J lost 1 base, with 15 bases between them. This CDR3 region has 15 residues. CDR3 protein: CSASISGRGNTEAFF. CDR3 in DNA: TGCAGTGCTAGTATTAGTGGCAGGGGGAACACTGAAGCTTTCTTT.

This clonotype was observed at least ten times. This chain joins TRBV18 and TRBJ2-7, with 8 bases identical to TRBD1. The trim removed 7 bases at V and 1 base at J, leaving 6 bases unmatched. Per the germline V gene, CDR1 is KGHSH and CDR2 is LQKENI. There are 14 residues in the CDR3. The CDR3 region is CASLDRELSYEQYV. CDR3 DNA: TGTGCCAGCTTGGACAGGGAACTATCCTACGAGCAGTACGTC.

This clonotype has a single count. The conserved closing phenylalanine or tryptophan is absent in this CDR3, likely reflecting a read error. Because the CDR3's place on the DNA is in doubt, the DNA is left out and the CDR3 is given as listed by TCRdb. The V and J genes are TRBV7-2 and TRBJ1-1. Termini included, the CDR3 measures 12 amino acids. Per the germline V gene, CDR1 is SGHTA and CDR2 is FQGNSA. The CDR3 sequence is CASSLVGLAQRV.

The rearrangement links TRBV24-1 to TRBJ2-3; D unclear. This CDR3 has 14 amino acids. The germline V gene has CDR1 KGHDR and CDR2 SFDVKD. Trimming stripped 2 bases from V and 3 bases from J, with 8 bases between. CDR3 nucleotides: TGTGCCACCAGTGATTCGGGCCCGACAGATACGCAGTATTTT. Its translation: CATSDSGPTDTQYF.

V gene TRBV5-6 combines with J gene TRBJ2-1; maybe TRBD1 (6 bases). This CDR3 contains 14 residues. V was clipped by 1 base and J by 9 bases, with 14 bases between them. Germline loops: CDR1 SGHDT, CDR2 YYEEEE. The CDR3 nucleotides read TGTGCCAGCAGCTTGTTGTACAGGGACACTGAGCAGTTCTTC. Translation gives CASSLLYRDTEQFF.

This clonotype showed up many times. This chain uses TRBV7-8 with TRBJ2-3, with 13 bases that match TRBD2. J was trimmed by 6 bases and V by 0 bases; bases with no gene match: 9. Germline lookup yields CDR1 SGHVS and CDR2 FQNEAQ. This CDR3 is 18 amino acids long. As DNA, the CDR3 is TGTGCCAGCAGCTTAGCTCTACTAGCGGGGGGGCCATCCGATACGCAGTATTTT. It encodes CASSLALLAGGPSDTQYF.

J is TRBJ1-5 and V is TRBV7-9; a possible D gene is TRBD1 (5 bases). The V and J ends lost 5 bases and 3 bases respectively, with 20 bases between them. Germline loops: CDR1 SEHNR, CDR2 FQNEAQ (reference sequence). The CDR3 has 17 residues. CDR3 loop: CASSLGVIAGDNQPQHF. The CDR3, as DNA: TGTGCCAGCAGCCTGGGGGTAATAGCGGGGGACAATCAGCCCCAGCATTTT.

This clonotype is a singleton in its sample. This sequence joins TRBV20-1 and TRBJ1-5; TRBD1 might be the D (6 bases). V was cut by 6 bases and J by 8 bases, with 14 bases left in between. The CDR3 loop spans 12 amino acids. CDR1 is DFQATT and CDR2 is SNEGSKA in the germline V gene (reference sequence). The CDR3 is CSANRAQEPQHF. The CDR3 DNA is TGCAGTGCCAACAGGGCCCAGGAGCCCCAGCATTTT.

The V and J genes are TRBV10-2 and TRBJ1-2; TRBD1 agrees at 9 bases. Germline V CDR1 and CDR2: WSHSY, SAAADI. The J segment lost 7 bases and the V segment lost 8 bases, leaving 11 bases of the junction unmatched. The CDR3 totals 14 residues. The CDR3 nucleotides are TGCGCCAGCGGGACAGGGAGAGTAAATCTTGGCTACACCTTC. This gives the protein CASGTGRVNLGYTF.

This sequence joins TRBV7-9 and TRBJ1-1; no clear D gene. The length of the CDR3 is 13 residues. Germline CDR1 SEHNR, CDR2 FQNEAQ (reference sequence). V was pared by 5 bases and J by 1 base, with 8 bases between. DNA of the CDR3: TGTGCCAGCAGCCAGATGGGGAACACTGAAGCTTTCTTT. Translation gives CASSQMGNTEAFF.

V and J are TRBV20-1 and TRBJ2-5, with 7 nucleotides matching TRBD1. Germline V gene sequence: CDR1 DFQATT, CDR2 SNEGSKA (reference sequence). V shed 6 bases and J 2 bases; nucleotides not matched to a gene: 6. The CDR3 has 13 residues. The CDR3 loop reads CSAKDRWQETQYF. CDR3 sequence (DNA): TGCAGTGCAAAGGACAGGTGGCAAGAGACCCAGTACTTC.

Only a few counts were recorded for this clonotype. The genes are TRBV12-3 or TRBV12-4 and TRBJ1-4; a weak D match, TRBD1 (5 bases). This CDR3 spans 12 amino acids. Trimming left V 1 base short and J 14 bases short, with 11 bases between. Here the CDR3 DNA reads TGTGCCAGCAGTTTAGAGTGGGGCCGCCTGTTTTTT. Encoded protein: CASSLEWGRLFF.

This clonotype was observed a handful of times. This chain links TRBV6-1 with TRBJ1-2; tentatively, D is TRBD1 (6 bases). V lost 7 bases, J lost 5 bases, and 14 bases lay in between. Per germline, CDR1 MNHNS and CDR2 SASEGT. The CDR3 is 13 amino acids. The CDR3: CASTTGQLYGYTF. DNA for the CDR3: TGTGCCAGCACCACAGGACAGCTATATGGCTACACCTTC.

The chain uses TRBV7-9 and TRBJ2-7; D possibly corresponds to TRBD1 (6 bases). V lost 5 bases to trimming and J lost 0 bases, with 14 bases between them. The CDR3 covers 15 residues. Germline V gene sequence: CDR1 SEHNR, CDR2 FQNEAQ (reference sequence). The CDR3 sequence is CASSRTGLPSYEQYF. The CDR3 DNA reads TGTGCCAGCAGCAGAACAGGGCTACCCTCCTACGAGCAGTACTTC.

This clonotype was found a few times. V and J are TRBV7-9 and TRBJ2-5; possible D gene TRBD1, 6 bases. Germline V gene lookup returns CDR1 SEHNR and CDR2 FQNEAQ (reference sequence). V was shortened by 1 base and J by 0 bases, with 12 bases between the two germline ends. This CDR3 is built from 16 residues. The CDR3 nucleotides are TGTGCCAGCAGCTTAGAAGTCAGGACAGACCAAGAGACCCAGTACTTC. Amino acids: CASSLEVRTDQETQYF.

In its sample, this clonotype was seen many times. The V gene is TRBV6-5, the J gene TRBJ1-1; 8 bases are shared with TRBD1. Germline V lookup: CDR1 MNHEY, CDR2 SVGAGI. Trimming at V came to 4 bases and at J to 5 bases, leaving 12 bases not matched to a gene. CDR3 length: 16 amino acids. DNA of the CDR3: TGTGCCAGCAGTTCCCCTTCAGGGGGCCGGTTAACTGAAGCTTTCTTT. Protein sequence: CASSSPSGGRLTEAFF.

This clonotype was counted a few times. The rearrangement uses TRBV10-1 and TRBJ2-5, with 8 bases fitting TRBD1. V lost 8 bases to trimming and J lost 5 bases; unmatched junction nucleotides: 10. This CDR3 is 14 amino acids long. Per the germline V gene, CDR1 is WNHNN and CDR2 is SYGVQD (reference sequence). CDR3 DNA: TGCGCCAGCGGGACCGGGACAGGACGGGAGACCCAGTACTTC. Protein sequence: CASGTGTGRETQYF.

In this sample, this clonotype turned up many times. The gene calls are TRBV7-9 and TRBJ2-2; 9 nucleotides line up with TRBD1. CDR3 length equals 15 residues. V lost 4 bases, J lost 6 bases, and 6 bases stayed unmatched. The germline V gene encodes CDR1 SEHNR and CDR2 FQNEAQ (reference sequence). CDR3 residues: CASSWRTGEAGELFF. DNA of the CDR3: TGTGCCAGCAGCTGGCGGACAGGGGAAGCCGGGGAGCTGTTTTTT.

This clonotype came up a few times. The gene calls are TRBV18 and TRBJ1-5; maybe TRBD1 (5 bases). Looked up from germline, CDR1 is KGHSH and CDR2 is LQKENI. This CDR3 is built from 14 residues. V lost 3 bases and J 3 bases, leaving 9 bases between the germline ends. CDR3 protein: CASSPEQDNQPQHF. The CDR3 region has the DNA TGTGCCAGCTCACCGGAACAGGACAATCAGCCCCAGCATTTT.

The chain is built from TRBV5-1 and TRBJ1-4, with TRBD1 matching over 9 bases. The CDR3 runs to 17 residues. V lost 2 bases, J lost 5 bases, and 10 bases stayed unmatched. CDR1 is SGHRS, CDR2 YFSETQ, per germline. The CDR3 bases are TGCGCCAGCAGCTTTGGGACAGGGTTGATTGGAAATGAAAAACTGTTTTTT. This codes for CASSFGTGLIGNEKLFF. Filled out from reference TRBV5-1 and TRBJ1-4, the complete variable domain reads KAGVTQTPRYLIKTRGQQVTLSCSPISGHRSVSWYQQTPGQGLQFLFEYFSETQRNKGNFPGRFSGRQFSNSRSEMNVSTLELGDSALYLCASSFGTGLIGNEKLFFGSGTQLSVL.